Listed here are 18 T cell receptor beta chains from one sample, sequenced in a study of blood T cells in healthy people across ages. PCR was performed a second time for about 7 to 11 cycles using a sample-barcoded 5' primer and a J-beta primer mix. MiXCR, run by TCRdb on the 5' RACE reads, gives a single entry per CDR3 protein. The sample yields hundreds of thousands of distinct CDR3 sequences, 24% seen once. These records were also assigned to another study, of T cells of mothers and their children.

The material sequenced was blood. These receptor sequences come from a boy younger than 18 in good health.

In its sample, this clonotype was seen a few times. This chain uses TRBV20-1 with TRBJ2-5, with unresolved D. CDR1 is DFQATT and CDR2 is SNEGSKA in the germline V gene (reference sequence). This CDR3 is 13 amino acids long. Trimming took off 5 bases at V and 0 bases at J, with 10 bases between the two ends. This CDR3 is CSAARTDQETQYF. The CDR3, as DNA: TGCAGTGCTGCCCGGACGGACCAAGAGACCCAGTACTTC.

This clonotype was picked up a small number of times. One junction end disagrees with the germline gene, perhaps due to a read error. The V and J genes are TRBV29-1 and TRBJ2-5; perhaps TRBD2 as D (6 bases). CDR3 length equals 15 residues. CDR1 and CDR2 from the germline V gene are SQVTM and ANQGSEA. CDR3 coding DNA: TGCAGCGTGGAAGAGTGGGGGGAATACCAAGAGACCCAGTACTTC. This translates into CSVEEWGEYQETQYF.

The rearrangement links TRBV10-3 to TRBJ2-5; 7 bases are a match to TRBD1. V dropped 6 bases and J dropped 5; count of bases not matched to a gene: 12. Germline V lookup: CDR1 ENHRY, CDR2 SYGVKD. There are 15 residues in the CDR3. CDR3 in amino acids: CAISPGQVWEETQYF. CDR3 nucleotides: TGTGCCATCAGCCCCGGACAGGTTTGGGAGGAGACCCAGTACTTC.

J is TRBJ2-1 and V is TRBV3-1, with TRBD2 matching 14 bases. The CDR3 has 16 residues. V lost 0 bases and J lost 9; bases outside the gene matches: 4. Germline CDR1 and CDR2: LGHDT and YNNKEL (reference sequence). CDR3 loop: CASSQDRLAGGSEQFF. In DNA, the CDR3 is TGTGCCAGCAGCCAAGATCGACTAGCGGGGGGGAGTGAGCAGTTCTTC.

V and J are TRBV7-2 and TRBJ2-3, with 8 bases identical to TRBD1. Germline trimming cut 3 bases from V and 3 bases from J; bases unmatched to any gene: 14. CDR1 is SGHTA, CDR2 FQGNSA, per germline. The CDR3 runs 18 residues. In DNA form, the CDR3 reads TGTGCCAGCAGCTTCGTACTGGGACAGGCGGACGGGACAGATACGCAGTATTTT. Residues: CASSFVLGQADGTDTQYF.

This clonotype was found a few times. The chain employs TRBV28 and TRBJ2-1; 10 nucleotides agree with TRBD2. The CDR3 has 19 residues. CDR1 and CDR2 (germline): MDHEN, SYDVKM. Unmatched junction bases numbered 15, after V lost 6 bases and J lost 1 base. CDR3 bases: TGTGCCAGCAGCCCCCCTGAGCGGGAGGGCCGGGGTTCCTACAATGAGCAGTTCTTC. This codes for CASSPPEREGRGSYNEQFF.

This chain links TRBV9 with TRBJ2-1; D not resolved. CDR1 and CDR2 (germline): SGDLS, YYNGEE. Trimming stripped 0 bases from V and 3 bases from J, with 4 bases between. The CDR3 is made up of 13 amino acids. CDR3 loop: CASSVDVYNEQFF. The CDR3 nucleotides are TGTGCCAGCAGCGTAGACGTCTACAATGAGCAGTTCTTC. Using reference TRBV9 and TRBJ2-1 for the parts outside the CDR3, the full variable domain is DSGVTQTPKHLITATGQRVTLRCSPRSGDLSVYWYQQSLDQGLQFLIQYYNGEERAKGNILERFSAQQFPDLHSELNLSSLELGDSALYFCASSVDVYNEQFFGPGTRLTVL.

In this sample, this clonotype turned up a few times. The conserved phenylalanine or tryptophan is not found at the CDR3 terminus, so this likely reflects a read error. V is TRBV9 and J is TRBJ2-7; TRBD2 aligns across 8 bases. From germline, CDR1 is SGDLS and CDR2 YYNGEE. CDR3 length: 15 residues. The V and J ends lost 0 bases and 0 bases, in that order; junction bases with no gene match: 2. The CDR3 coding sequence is TGTGCCAGCAGCGTAGGCACTAGCGGCTCCTACGAGCAGTACCTC. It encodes CASSVGTSGSYEQYL.

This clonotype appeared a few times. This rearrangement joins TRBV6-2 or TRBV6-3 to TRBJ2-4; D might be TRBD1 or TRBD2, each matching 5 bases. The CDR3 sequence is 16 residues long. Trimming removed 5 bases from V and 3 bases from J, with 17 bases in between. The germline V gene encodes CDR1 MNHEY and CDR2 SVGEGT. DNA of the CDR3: TGTGCCAGCAGTCAGCAAGGGACGTCGGGCAAAAACATTCAGTACTTC. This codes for CASSQQGTSGKNIQYF.

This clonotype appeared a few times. The CDR3 region has the DNA TGTGCCAGCAGCTTCAGGGAGCAGTTCTTC. Encoded protein: CASSFREQFF. The chain links TRBV12-3 or TRBV12-4 to TRBJ2-1, with D unclear. Deletions cut 6 bases from V and 10 bases from J, with 7 bases between. This CDR3 has 10 amino acids.

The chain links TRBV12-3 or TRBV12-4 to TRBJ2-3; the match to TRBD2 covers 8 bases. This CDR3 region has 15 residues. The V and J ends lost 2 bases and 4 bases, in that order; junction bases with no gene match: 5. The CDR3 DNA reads TGTGCCAGCAGTTTAAGGCGGGGGGTTTCAGATACGCAGTATTTT. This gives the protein CASSLRRGVSDTQYF.

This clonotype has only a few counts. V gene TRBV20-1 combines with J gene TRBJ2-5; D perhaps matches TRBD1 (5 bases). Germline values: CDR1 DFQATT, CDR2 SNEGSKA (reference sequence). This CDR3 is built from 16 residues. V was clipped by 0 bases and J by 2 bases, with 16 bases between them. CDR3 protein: CSARDLLRQSQETQYF. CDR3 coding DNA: TGCAGTGCTAGAGATCTCCTGAGACAGTCACAAGAGACCCAGTACTTC.

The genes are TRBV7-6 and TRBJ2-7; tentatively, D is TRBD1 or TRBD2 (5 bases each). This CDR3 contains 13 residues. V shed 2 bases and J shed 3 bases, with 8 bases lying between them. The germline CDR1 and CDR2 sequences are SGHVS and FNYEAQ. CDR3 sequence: CASSLLGDYEQYF. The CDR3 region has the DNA TGTGCCAGCAGCTTACTGGGGGACTACGAGCAGTACTTC.

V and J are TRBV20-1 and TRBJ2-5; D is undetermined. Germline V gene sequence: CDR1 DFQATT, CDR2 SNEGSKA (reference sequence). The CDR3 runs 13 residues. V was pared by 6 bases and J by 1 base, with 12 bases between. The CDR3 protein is CSAQRRAQETQYF. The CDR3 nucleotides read TGCAGTGCCCAACGGAGAGCCCAAGAGACCCAGTACTTC.

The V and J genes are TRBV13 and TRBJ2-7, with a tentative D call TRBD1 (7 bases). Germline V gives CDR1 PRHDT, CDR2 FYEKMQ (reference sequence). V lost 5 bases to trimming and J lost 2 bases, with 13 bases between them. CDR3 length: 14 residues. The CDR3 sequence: CASSGGTDPYEQYF. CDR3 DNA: TGTGCCAGCAGCGGCGGGACAGACCCCTACGAGCAGTACTTC.

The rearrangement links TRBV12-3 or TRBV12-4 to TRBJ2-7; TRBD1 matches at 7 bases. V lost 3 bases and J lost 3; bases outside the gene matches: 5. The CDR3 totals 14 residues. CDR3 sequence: CASSFGTAHYEQYF. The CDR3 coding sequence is TGTGCCAGCAGTTTTGGGACAGCGCACTACGAGCAGTACTTC.

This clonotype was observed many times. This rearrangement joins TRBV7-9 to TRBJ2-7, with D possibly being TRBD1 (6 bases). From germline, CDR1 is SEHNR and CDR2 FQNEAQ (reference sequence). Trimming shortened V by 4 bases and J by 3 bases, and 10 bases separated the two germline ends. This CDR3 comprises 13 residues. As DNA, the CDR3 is TGTGCCAGCAGCTATGTACAGGGCTACGAGCAGTACTTC. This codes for CASSYVQGYEQYF.

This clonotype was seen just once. The CDR3 region is CASSPRTGAGSGNTIYF. As DNA, the CDR3 is TGCGCCAGCAGCCCCCGGACAGGGGCGGGTTCTGGAAACACCATATATTTT. J is TRBJ1-3 and V is TRBV4-3; 9 bases are a match to TRBD1. Germline V CDR1 and CDR2: LGHNA, YSLEER. The CDR3 extends over 17 amino acids. V was pared by 4 bases and J by 1 base, with 8 bases of the junction left unmatched.